The 20 T cell receptor beta chains given below trace back to one sample, sequenced in a study of graft-versus-host responses after intestinal transplantation listed by TCRdb under 2021. This specimen's time point label, per the study, means: cells obtained before transplantation from donor or recipient. Library method: the immunoSEQ multiplex PCR assay. Held by TCRdb, this immuneACCESS table contains in-frame sequences only and omits some clones. Under half of the omission traces to an unresolved V gene where checked; the cause of the rest is unknown. The sample data list fewer than 110,000 clones, and under 95% of these were observed just once. The biggest ten clones account for roughly 1.2% of the sample. Antigens for these TCRs are unknown. The sequenced sample was unstimulated CD8+ T cells sorted from spleen or lymph node cells, obtained before intestinal transplant. The receptors derive from a human donor who received an intestinal transplant.

This clone was seen once. The CDR3 nucleotides are TGTGCCAGCAGTCCGGCGACAGGGGGTTACGAGCAGTACTTC. It encodes CASSPATGGYEQYF. The chain combines TRBV27 with TRBJ2-7, with 9 bases aligning to TRBD1. Trimming removed 5 bases from V and 4 bases from J; junction bases left unmatched: 6. Germline V gene lookup returns CDR1 MNHEY and CDR2 SMNVEV (reference sequence). This CDR3 region has 14 residues.

The rearrangement links TRBV27 to TRBJ1-6; 7 positions agree with TRBD1. CDR3 length: 14 amino acids. Trimming at V came to 5 bases and at J to 14 bases, leaving 12 bases not matched to a gene. Germline CDR1 and CDR2: MNHEY and SMNVEV (reference sequence). In DNA, the CDR3 is TGTGCCAGCAGTCTCCAGGGGGATCTTATGGCCCTCCACTTT. Protein product: CASSLQGDLMALHF.

This chain uses TRBV6-1 with TRBJ2-7; 8 bases agree with TRBD2. After removal of 7 bases from V and 4 bases from J, the junction contained 9 bases not matched to a gene. The germline V gene encodes CDR1 MNHNS and CDR2 SASEGT. This CDR3 is 14 amino acids long. CDR3 amino acids: CASKIGGGIYEQYF. In DNA form, the CDR3 reads TGTGCCAGCAAGATCGGGGGGGGGATTTACGAGCAGTACTTC.

The chain recombines TRBV5-6 with TRBJ2-7; D remains unclear. The CDR3 sequence is 12 residues long. Germline CDR1 reads SGHDT; CDR2 reads YYEEEE. The V end was cut by 4 bases, the J end by 1 base, with 6 bases between. The CDR3 protein is CASSIGSYEQYF. Written as DNA, the CDR3 is TGTGCCAGCAGCATAGGGTCCTACGAGCAGTACTTC.

The V gene is TRBV19, the J gene TRBJ1-5, with D possibly being TRBD1 (5 bases). The germline V gene has CDR1 LNHDA and CDR2 SQIVND (reference sequence). Trimming took off 10 bases at V and 2 bases at J, with 12 bases between the two ends. The CDR3 is made up of 13 amino acids. DNA for the CDR3: TGTGCCACGTTGGGGCTTGGCAATCAGCCCCAGCATTTT. Its translation: CATLGLGNQPQHF.

Notes on this clone: At one of its ends the junction is not consistent with the germline gene, which may arise from a read error. The chain couples TRBV7-6 to TRBJ2-5; TRBD2 agrees at 10 bases. This CDR3 region has 14 residues. Germline values: CDR1 SGHVS, CDR2 FNYEAQ. CDR3 in DNA: TGTGCCAGCAGCCTAGCGGGGGAACGAGAGACCCAGTACTTC. Its protein product is CASSLAGERETQYF.

The chain recombines TRBV14 with TRBJ1-2; D gene ambiguous. CDR1 and CDR2 from the germline V gene are SGHDN and FVKESK. Trimming cost V 1 base and J 8 bases, with 8 bases left between them. The CDR3 extends over 12 amino acids. The DNA for the CDR3 is TGTGCCAGCAGCCAAGTGGGTAGAGGCTACACCTTC. Amino acid sequence: CASSQVGRGYTF.

The chain combines TRBV4-1 with TRBJ2-7; TRBD1 agrees at 9 bases. Unmatched junction bases numbered 8, after V lost 3 bases and J lost 2 bases. The CDR3 is 16 residues long. CDR1 and CDR2 (germline): MGHRA, YSYEKL. CDR3 region: CASSQLPGQGTYEQYF. In nucleotides, the CDR3 is TGCGCCAGCAGCCAGCTCCCGGGACAGGGAACCTACGAGCAGTACTTC.

The V and J genes are TRBV6-5 and TRBJ2-2, with 10 nucleotides matching TRBD2. The CDR3 totals 14 residues. The germline V gene encodes CDR1 MNHEY and CDR2 SVGAGI. CDR3: CVTRLAGNTGELFF. The CDR3 DNA follows: TGTGTCACTAGACTAGCGGGGAACACCGGGGAGCTGTTTTTT.

The chain employs TRBV27 and TRBJ2-7; 9 positions match TRBD1. Germline V lookup: CDR1 MNHEY, CDR2 SMNVEV (reference sequence). This CDR3 has 16 amino acids. Trimming cost V 3 bases and J 0 bases; bases outside gene matches: 6. Written as DNA, the CDR3 is TGTGCCAGCAGTTTGTCACAGGGGGCTAGCTCCTACGAGCAGTACTTC. Amino acids: CASSLSQGASSYEQYF.

This chain joins TRBV7-9 and TRBJ1-5, with D tentatively TRBD1 (6 bases). Trimming removed 4 bases at V and 4 bases at J, with 11 bases between. Germline V gene lookup returns CDR1 SEHNR and CDR2 FQNEAQ (reference sequence). This CDR3 has 14 residues. CDR3 loop: CASSWKGVNQPQHF. In nucleotides, the CDR3 is TGTGCCAGCAGCTGGAAGGGGGTAAATCAGCCCCAGCATTTT.

V is TRBV6-5 and J is TRBJ2-1; D is unresolved. CDR1 is MNHEY, CDR2 SVGAGI, per germline. This CDR3 contains 14 residues. V lost 2 bases to trimming and J lost 0 bases, with 5 bases between them. CDR3 sequence (DNA): TGTGCCAGCAGTTACGGGGTCTCCTACAATGAGCAGTTCTTC. Its translation: CASSYGVSYNEQFF.

V usage is TRBV5-8 and J usage is TRBJ1-5, with D possibly being TRBD1 (5 bases). The CDR3 loop spans 16 amino acids. Between the trimmed V and J ends, which lost 0 bases and 1 base, there was a span of 11 bases. Per the germline V gene, CDR1 is SGHTS and CDR2 is YDEGEE. The CDR3 DNA is TGTGCCAGCAGCTTGGGGGACCCCACGAGCAATCAGCCCCAGCATTTT. Encoded protein: CASSLGDPTSNQPQHF.

The gene calls are TRBV7-6 and TRBJ2-1, with D possibly TRBD2 on 6 matching bases. There are 18 residues in the CDR3. Trimming stripped 5 bases from V and 4 bases from J, with 24 bases between. Germline-derived CDR1 and CDR2 are SGHVS and FNYEAQ. CDR3 residues: CASSPQKLQEGPYNEQFF. The CDR3, as DNA: TGTGCCAGCAGCCCCCAAAAACTCCAGGAGGGGCCTTACAATGAGCAGTTCTTC.

The rearrangement joins TRBV19 to TRBJ1-3; no clear D gene. The germline V and J ends were trimmed by 3 bases and 0 bases, with 3 bases remaining between them. This CDR3 spans 13 amino acids. CDR1 is LNHDA, CDR2 SQIVND, per germline (reference sequence). The CDR3 nucleotides read TGTGCCAGTAGTATCCACTCTGGAAACACCATATATTTT. Its protein is CASSIHSGNTIYF.

This chain connects TRBV27 to TRBJ2-7, with 8 bases identical to TRBD2. The V and J ends lost 6 bases and 2 bases, in that order; junction bases with no gene match: 6. This CDR3 has 14 residues. Germline CDR1 MNHEY, CDR2 SMNVEV (reference sequence). For the CDR3, the DNA is TGTGCCAGCAGACTCGGGGGGGCCCCCTACGAGCAGTACTTC. It encodes CASRLGGAPYEQYF.

The rearrangement joins TRBV11-3 to TRBJ2-2; D is unresolved. Germline V gene lookup returns CDR1 SGHNT and CDR2 YENEEA. CDR3 size: 17 residues. V lost 5 bases, J lost 0 bases, and 16 bases lay in between. The CDR3 region is CASSPSSQPTNTGELFF. DNA of the CDR3: TGTGCCAGCAGCCCCTCGTCGCAGCCGACGAACACCGGGGAGCTGTTTTTT.

This chain uses TRBV29-1 with TRBJ2-1; TRBD2 might be the D (5 bases). The CDR3 extends over 13 amino acids. The germline V gene encodes CDR1 SQVTM and CDR2 ANQGSEA. Trimming shortened V by 4 bases and J by 8 bases, and 15 bases separated the two germline ends. CDR3 coding DNA: TGCAGCGTTGTTTTTGGGGTGCGGGATGAGCAGTTCTTC. Its translation is CSVVFGVRDEQFF.

This sequence joins TRBV7-9 and TRBJ2-3, with 7 bases identical to TRBD1. CDR1 is SEHNR and CDR2 is FQNEAQ in the germline V gene (reference sequence). The CDR3 extends over 15 amino acids. The J segment lost 4 bases and the V segment lost 4 bases, leaving 8 bases of the junction unmatched. The CDR3 nucleotides read TGTGCCAGCAGCTCCGCGACAGGGAATCCAGATACGCAGTATTTT. Protein product: CASSSATGNPDTQYF.

Relative to its sample, this clone is medium-sized. The CDR3 bases are TGTGCCAGCAGACACGAGTACTGGTCTGGAAACACCATATATTTT. This translates into CASRHEYWSGNTIYF. The genes are TRBV6-4 and TRBJ1-3; D is ambiguous. CDR1 and CDR2 (germline): MRHNA, SNTAGT. The CDR3 has 15 residues. The V gene lost 6 bases and the J gene lost 1 base, with 13 bases spanning the gap.